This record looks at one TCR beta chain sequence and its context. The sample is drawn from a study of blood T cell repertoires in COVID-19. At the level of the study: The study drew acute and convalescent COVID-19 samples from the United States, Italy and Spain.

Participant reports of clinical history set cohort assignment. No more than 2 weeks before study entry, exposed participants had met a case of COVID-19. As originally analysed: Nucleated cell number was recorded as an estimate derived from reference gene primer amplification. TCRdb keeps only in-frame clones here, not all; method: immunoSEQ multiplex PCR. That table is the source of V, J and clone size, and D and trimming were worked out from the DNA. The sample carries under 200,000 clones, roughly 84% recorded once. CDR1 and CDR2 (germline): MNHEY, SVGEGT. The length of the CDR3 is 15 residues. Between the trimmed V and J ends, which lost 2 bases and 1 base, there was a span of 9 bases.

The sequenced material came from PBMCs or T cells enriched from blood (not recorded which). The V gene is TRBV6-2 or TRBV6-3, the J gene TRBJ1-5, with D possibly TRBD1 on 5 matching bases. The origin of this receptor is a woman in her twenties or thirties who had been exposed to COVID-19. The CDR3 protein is CASSYDGQSNQPQHF. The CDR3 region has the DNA TGTGCCAGCAGTTACGACGGACAAAGCAATCAGCCCCAGCATTTT.